This TCR beta chain is drawn from a study of long-term antiretroviral therapy in people with HIV. V was shortened by 1 base and J by 4 bases, with 14 bases between the two germline ends. Per the germline V gene, CDR1 is SGHNT and CDR2 is YYREEE (reference sequence). The length of the CDR3 is 15 residues. Regarding this clone: Its antigen remains unknown.

Study outcomes and limitations: Control repertoires displayed wider CDR3 length ranges than the HIV repertoires. Clones expanded before ART dominated the repertoire at all time points.

immunoSEQ v3.0 was run at survey level. Generated by immunoSEQ multiplex PCR, the TCRdb table keeps only in-frame clones and is missing some. This table holds 30,000 to 40,000 clones, roughly 80% found once. The clonotype originates from a man in his late teens or twenties with HIV. This sequence joins TRBV5-4 and TRBJ1-1, with D tentatively TRBD1 (5 bases). Sequencing was performed on unsorted PBMCs, taken 0.4 years before starting antiretroviral therapy. DNA for the CDR3: TGTGCCAGCAGCTTGTTCGGGGGATCAGGCACTGAAGCTTTCTTT. As protein: CASSLFGGSGTEAFF.